This TCR beta chain was documented in a study of T-cell memory formation after mild COVID-19. Germline V lookup: CDR1 LNHNV, CDR2 YYDKDF (reference sequence). The V gene lost 1 base and the J gene lost 8 bases, with 11 bases spanning the gap. The CDR3 contains 13 residues. Via MiXCR, TCRdb re-called the 5' RACE reads, giving one row per CDR3 protein. In the table there are hundreds of thousands of distinct CDR3 sequences, around a quarter of which are singletons. The J gene is TRBJ1-2, the V gene TRBV15; TRBD1 is a possible D gene (5 bases). The sequenced sample was PBMCs or a T cell subset sorted from them (not recorded which). The clonotype was recovered from an adult woman who had mild COVID-19 (a few samples of this study predate the infection). Cell type and time point are not known. The CDR3 loop reads CATSRGRGNGYTF. In DNA form, the CDR3 reads TGTGCCACCAGCAGAGGGAGGGGAAACGGCTACACCTTC.